The present TCR beta chain was sequenced within a study of blood T cell repertoires in COVID-19. About the research overall: Whether acute or convalescent, the COVID-19 samples came from the United States, Italy and Spain. T cells, B-cell-depleted T cells, or PBMCs provided the cDNA or gDNA that served as material.

As processed by the authors: Reference gene primer amplification gave nucleated cell count estimates. TCRdb keeps only in-frame clones here, not all; method: immunoSEQ multiplex PCR. The DNA gave D and trimming, while V, J and clone size come from that table. The sample holds approximately 140,000 clones, 84% seen once. Unmatched junction bases numbered 6, after V lost 6 bases and J lost 8 bases. CDR1 LNHDA and CDR2 SQIVND come from the germline V gene (reference sequence). This CDR3 spans 14 amino acids. The chain carries TRBV19 and TRBJ1-4; 10 bases align to TRBD1. The sequencing input was peripheral blood. The receptor comes from a man aged 65 to 79 with acute or convalescent COVID-19. The CDR3 nucleotides read TGTGCCAGTAGCCCCGGGACAGGGGTGGAAAAACTGTTTTTT. Its translation is CASSPGTGVEKLFF.